Each of the 26 T cell receptor beta chains below was sequenced from the same sample in a study of cytomegalovirus exposure and HLA in healthy donors. PCR employed 60 Vbeta and 13 Jbeta primers. Profiling relied on immunoSEQ multiplex PCR, and the TCRdb table lists in-frame clones only, not all of them. The table includes around 200,000 clones, roughly three quarters detected once. The specimen sequenced was PBMCs. The receptors were gathered from a male donor in good health and CMV-seronegative.

The gene calls are TRBV6-6 and TRBJ1-1, with 8 nucleotides matching TRBD1. Trimming at V came to 5 bases and at J to 4 bases, leaving 6 bases not matched to a gene. The CDR3 spans 14 residues. Per germline, CDR1 MNHNY and CDR2 SVGAGI (reference sequence). This CDR3 reads CASSPRQGSTEAFF. The CDR3 DNA reads TGTGCCAGCAGTCCCAGACAGGGGTCCACTGAAGCTTTCTTT.

This clone has a handful of counts. The sample has other DNA sequences that encode this CDR3 too. The V and J genes are TRBV30 and TRBJ2-3, with D maybe TRBD2 (6 bases). Germline V gene sequence: CDR1 GTSNPN, CDR2 SVGIG (reference sequence). The CDR3 extends over 13 amino acids. With 2 bases removed from V and 3 bases from J, the gap between germline ends came to 9 bases. The CDR3 loop reads CAWSLGGTDTQYF. The CDR3 DNA is TGTGCCTGGAGTCTAGGAGGGACAGATACGCAGTATTTT.

The J gene is TRBJ2-1, the V gene TRBV6-5; 9 nucleotides align to TRBD2. This CDR3 spans 15 amino acids. The V and J ends lost 5 bases and 5 bases, in that order; junction bases with no gene match: 7. CDR1 and CDR2 (germline): MNHEY, SVGAGI. CDR3 loop: CASSPQREVDNEQFF. CDR3 DNA sequence: TGTGCCAGCAGTCCCCAGCGGGAGGTAGACAATGAGCAGTTCTTC.

In this sample, this clone turned up once. The rearrangement uses TRBV28 and TRBJ1-2, with D unclear. Trimming cost V 7 bases and J 5 bases, with 17 bases left between them. The germline V gene encodes CDR1 MDHEN and CDR2 SYDVKM. The CDR3 is made up of 14 amino acids. This CDR3 reads CASKIPGLGYGYTF. CDR3 nucleotides: TGTGCCAGCAAAATCCCGGGGTTAGGGTATGGCTACACCTTC.

The CDR3 is CASSYLSSGGYTF. The CDR3 DNA sequence: TGTGCCAGCAGTTACCTCTCTTCAGGGGGCTACACCTTC. The chain employs TRBV6-5 and TRBJ1-2, with D possibly being TRBD1 (5 bases). Trimming took 2 bases from V and 8 from J, leaving 12 bases between them. The CDR3 covers 13 residues. Germline loops: CDR1 MNHEY, CDR2 SVGAGI.

This rearrangement joins TRBV6-1 to TRBJ1-6, with a possible D match to TRBD1 (6 bases). This CDR3 contains 14 residues. Germline CDR1 and CDR2: MNHNS and SASEGT. Between the trimmed V and J ends, which lost 1 base and 11 bases, there was a span of 12 bases. This CDR3 is CASSEVTGSTPLHF. In nucleotides, the CDR3 is TGTGCCAGCAGTGAAGTAACAGGGAGTACACCCCTCCACTTT.

This sequence joins TRBV28 and TRBJ1-5, with TRBD1 matching 8 bases. The CDR3 is made up of 14 amino acids. V shed 8 bases, J shed 4 bases, and the junction held 7 bases outside the gene matches. Per the germline V gene, CDR1 is MDHEN and CDR2 is SYDVKM. CDR3 DNA: TGTGCCAGCTGCCCGGGGGACAGGAATCAGCCCCAGCATTTT. It specifies CASCPGDRNQPQHF.

Here the CDR3 DNA reads TGTGCCAGCAGTTACCGACAGGGAAACAACTATGGCTACACCTTC. Translation gives CASSYRQGNNYGYTF. This chain connects TRBV6-5 to TRBJ1-2; 7 bases match TRBD1. CDR1 is MNHEY and CDR2 is SVGAGI in the germline V gene. The CDR3 runs to 15 residues. After removal of 2 bases from V and 2 bases from J, the junction contained 5 bases not matched to a gene.

The J gene is TRBJ1-3, the V gene TRBV18, with a possible D match to TRBD1 (6 bases). Trimming removed 2 bases at V and 1 base at J, with 12 bases between. Germline loops: CDR1 KGHSH, CDR2 LQKENI. CDR3 length: 16 residues. CDR3 protein: CASSPWDITSGNTIYF. As DNA, the CDR3 is TGTGCCAGCTCACCATGGGACATAACATCTGGAAACACCATATATTTT.

A few counts support this clone. The J gene is TRBJ2-1, the V gene TRBV28; 8 bases are shared with TRBD2. The CDR3 has 16 amino acids. Germline V gene lookup returns CDR1 MDHEN and CDR2 SYDVKM. V dropped 8 bases and J dropped 2; count of bases not matched to a gene: 11. DNA for the CDR3: TGTGCCAGCGGCTTTCCCGGGAGGGAAACCTACAATGAGCAGTTCTTC. Its protein is CASGFPGRETYNEQFF.

This clone was seen a single time. The DNA for the CDR3 is TGTGCCAGCAGTCAGGGACAGGGTGCTCAGCCCCAGCATTTT. Amino acids: CASSQGQGAQPQHF. This sequence joins TRBV6-5 and TRBJ1-5; 9 nucleotides match TRBD1. The V and J ends lost 5 bases and 6 bases, in that order; junction bases with no gene match: 5. The CDR3 is 14 residues long. CDR1 MNHEY and CDR2 SVGAGI come from the germline V gene.

This chain connects TRBV6-5 to TRBJ2-3; possibly TRBD2 for D (6 bases). CDR1 is MNHEY and CDR2 is SVGAGI in the germline V gene. This CDR3 contains 14 residues. V was cut by 6 bases and J by 2 bases, with 12 bases left in between. CDR3: CASRPAGNTDTQYF. DNA of the CDR3: TGTGCCAGCAGGCCAGCGGGTAACACAGATACGCAGTATTTT.

V and J are TRBV25-1 and TRBJ1-5; 7 bases align to TRBD1. The CDR3 has 17 residues. Per the germline V gene, CDR1 is MGHDK and CDR2 is SYGVNS. V lost 4 bases to trimming and J lost 6 bases; unmatched junction nucleotides: 15. This CDR3 is CASSGGTGTAGGQPQHF. The CDR3 DNA reads TGTGCCAGCAGTGGAGGAACCGGGACAGCGGGGGGTCAGCCCCAGCATTTT. Full variable domain (missing parts from reference TRBV25-1 and TRBJ1-5): EADIYQTPRYLVIGTGKKITLECSQTMGHDKMYWYQQDPGMELHLIHYSYGVNSTEKGDLSSESTVSRIRTEHFPLTLESARPSHTSQYLCASSGGTGTAGGQPQHFGDGTRLSIL.

This chain connects TRBV9 to TRBJ1-3; D remains ambiguous. Trimming took off 7 bases at V and 3 bases at J, with 8 bases between the two ends. There are 12 residues in the CDR3. Germline V gene data show CDR1 as SGDLS and CDR2 as YYNGEE. The CDR3 DNA follows: TGTGCCAGCGCGTCTGTTGGAAACACCATATATTTT. Encoded protein: CASASVGNTIYF.

The gene calls are TRBV30 and TRBJ2-3; no clear D. In germline, CDR1 is GTSNPN, CDR2 SVGIG (reference sequence). The CDR3 has 13 residues. V was trimmed by 0 bases and J by 6 bases, leaving 10 bases between them. Here the CDR3 DNA reads TGTGCCTGGAGTGTACGGGTCGGGGATACGCAGTATTTT. The encoded protein is CAWSVRVGDTQYF.

The chain is built from TRBV6-1 and TRBJ1-3; D unresolved. The V gene's germline CDR1 is MNHNS and CDR2 SASEGT. The V end was cut by 3 bases, the J end by 0 bases, with 6 bases between. This CDR3 region has 14 residues. The CDR3 region has the DNA TGTGCCAGCAGTGACAGAAGCTCTGGAAACACCATATATTTT. Protein sequence: CASSDRSSGNTIYF.

Notes on this clone: Its ends do not fully match the called genes, so a read error is possible. This chain joins TRBV7-9 and TRBJ2-1; 9 nucleotides match TRBD2. CDR1 and CDR2 from the germline V gene are SEHNR and FQNEAQ (reference sequence). The CDR3 has 15 residues. The CDR3 region is CSSRPPGLADNEQFF. The CDR3 DNA reads TGTTCCAGCCGCCCGCCGGGACTAGCAGACAATGAGCAGTTCTTC.

The chain links TRBV5-5 to TRBJ2-1; possible D gene TRBD1, 6 bases. The CDR3 length is 14 residues. V lost 0 bases to trimming and J lost 7 bases, with 11 bases between them. Germline V gene sequence: CDR1 SGHKS, CDR2 YYEKEE (reference sequence). For the CDR3, the DNA is TGTGCCAGCAGCTTGGATACAGGGCCAAATGAGCAGTTCTTC. Translation gives CASSLDTGPNEQFF.

The chain uses TRBV18 and TRBJ1-2; no definite D call. Germline CDR1 KGHSH, CDR2 LQKENI. The CDR3 runs to 14 residues. V was shortened by 6 bases and J by 2 bases, with 13 bases between the two germline ends. In DNA, the CDR3 is TGTGCCAGCTCCCCAGGAGGAACCAACTATGGCTACACCTTC. Encoded protein: CASSPGGTNYGYTF.

This chain uses TRBV30 with TRBJ1-6; TRBD1 aligns across 8 bases. In germline, CDR1 is GTSNPN, CDR2 SVGIG (reference sequence). This CDR3 is built from 12 residues. Trimming at V came to 2 bases and at J to 14 bases, leaving 5 bases not matched to a gene. This chain's CDR3 is CAWSLQDRALHF. Here the CDR3 DNA reads TGTGCCTGGAGTCTTCAGGACAGGGCCCTCCACTTT.

This chain uses TRBV7-9 with TRBJ2-7, with a tentative D call TRBD2 (6 bases). CDR3 size: 16 residues. Germline loops: CDR1 SEHNR, CDR2 FQNEAQ (reference sequence). V lost 2 bases and J 5 bases, leaving 19 bases between the germline ends. The CDR3 region is CASSLRGGARSDEQYF. The CDR3 DNA reads as TGTGCCAGCAGCTTAAGGGGCGGGGCGAGGAGCGACGAGCAGTACTTC.

Details on this clone: The junction and the germline gene differ at one end; a read error may be behind it. The J gene is TRBJ2-7, the V gene TRBV7-9; D may be TRBD2 (5 bases). The CDR3 is 11 residues long. Germline values: CDR1 SEHNR, CDR2 FQNEAQ (reference sequence). The CDR3 DNA reads as TGTTCCAGCAGCTTAGGAGGCGAGCAGTACTTC. It encodes CSSSLGGEQYF.

The V and J genes are TRBV28 and TRBJ1-5; 9 nucleotides align to TRBD1. The CDR3 spans 14 residues. Germline V gives CDR1 MDHEN, CDR2 SYDVKM. J gave up 8 bases and V 6 bases, and 8 bases lay outside the gene matches. The CDR3 sequence is CASSPPGQGKPQHF. CDR3 in DNA: TGTGCCAGCAGCCCGCCGGGACAGGGTAAGCCCCAGCATTTT.

The chain employs TRBV9 and TRBJ2-3, with D tentatively TRBD1 (5 bases). The CDR3 length is 16 residues. CDR1 and CDR2 (germline): SGDLS, YYNGEE. Trimming took 3 bases from V and 10 from J, leaving 24 bases between them. Here the CDR3 reads CASSGARRQGRGAQYF. CDR3 DNA sequence: TGTGCCAGCAGCGGGGCTCGTAGGCAGGGAAGGGGTGCGCAGTATTTT. Drawing the rest from reference TRBV9 and TRBJ2-3, the complete variable domain is DSGVTQTPKHLITATGQRVTLRCSPRSGDLSVYWYQQSLDQGLQFLIQYYNGEERAKGNILERFSAQQFPDLHSELNLSSLELGDSALYFCASSGARRQGRGAQYFGPGTRLTVL.

At least ten counts were recorded for this clone. The V call is TRBV7-7, the J call TRBJ1-5; D perhaps matches TRBD1 (5 bases). The V end was cut by 5 bases, the J end by 7 bases, with 12 bases between. From germline, CDR1 is SSHAT and CDR2 FNYEAQ (reference sequence). CDR3 length: 13 residues. Here the CDR3 reads CASSPFQGQPQHF. CDR3 DNA: TGTGCCAGCAGCCCCTTCCAGGGCCAGCCCCAGCATTTT. The variable domain in full, with the rest retrieved from reference TRBV7-7 and TRBJ1-5, is GAGVSQSPRYKVTKRGQDVTLRCDPISSHATLYWYQQALGQGPEFLTYFNYEAQPDKSGLPSDRFSAERPEGSISTLTIQRTEQRDSAMYRCASSPFQGQPQHFGDGTRLSIL.

This chain uses TRBV5-1 with TRBJ2-1; 8 positions agree with TRBD1. This CDR3 region has 16 residues. CDR1 and CDR2 (germline): SGHRS, YFSETQ. J gave up 4 bases and V 1 base, and 7 bases lay outside the gene matches. The CDR3 DNA follows: TGCGCCAGCAGCTTGATCCTTCGACAGGGGTACAATGAGCAGTTCTTC. It yields the protein CASSLILRQGYNEQFF.